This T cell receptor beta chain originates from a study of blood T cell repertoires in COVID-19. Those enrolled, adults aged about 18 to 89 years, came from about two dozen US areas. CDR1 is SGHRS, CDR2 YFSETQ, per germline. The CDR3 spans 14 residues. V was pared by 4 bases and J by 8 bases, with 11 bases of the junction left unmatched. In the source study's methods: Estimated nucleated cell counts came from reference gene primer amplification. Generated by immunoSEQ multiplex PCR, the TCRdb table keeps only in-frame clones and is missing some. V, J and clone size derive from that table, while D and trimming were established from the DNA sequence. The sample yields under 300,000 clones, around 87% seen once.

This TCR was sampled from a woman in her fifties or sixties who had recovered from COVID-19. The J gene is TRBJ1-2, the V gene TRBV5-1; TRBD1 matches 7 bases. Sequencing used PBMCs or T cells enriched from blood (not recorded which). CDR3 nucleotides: TGCGCCAGCAGCCCGGGACAGAAAGGCCTCGGCTACACCTTC. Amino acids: CASSPGQKGLGYTF.